The 28 T cell receptor delta chains below all came from one sample that was sequenced in a study of gamma-delta T cells after stem cell transplantation. TCRdb re-called the RT-PCR reads via CATT. The sample holds 2,800 or so delta-chain clones, over 4.5% seen once. The sequenced sample consisted of gamma-delta T cells. The source of these receptors is a human donor. It is not recorded whose cells these are; they may come from a transplant donor.

This clone is large. The same CDR3 is also encoded by other DNA sequences in this sample. The chain is built from TRDV2 and TRDJ1, with TRDD3 matching 11 bases. Unmatched junction bases numbered 20, after V lost 0 bases and J lost 0 bases. CDR3 size: 22 residues. From germline, CDR1 is GEAIGNYY and CDR2 EKD. The CDR3 loop is CACDTVRFPHLPGGYYTDKLIF. Here the CDR3 DNA reads TGTGCCTGTGACACCGTTCGCTTCCCACACCTCCCTGGGGGATACTACACCGATAAACTCATCTTT.

This clone has only a few counts. A far more abundant clone sits one base away, making this likely a read error. The CDR3 region is CACNPLYSNTDKLIF. Here the CDR3 DNA reads TGTGCCTGTAACCCCCTATACTCGAACACCGATAAACTCATCTTT. The V gene is TRDV2, the J gene TRDJ1; no definite D call. The CDR3 has 15 amino acids. V gave up 6 bases and J gave up 0 bases, with 16 bases separating them. From germline, CDR1 is GEAIGNYY and CDR2 EKD.

This clone counts as large. Other DNA variants within this sample encode the same CDR3. The genes are TRDV2 and TRDJ3; 13 nucleotides line up with TRDD3. With V trimmed by 3 bases and J by 1 base, 8 bases remained unmatched. Germline assignment: CDR1 GEAIGNYY and CDR2 EKD. The CDR3 runs 20 residues. The CDR3 reads CACDPLLGDTQSWDTRQMFF. The CDR3 bases are TGTGCCTGTGACCCATTACTGGGGGATACGCAGTCCTGGGACACCCGACAGATGTTTTTC.

This clone has a handful of counts. It differs at one base from a far larger clone, so likely a read error. The rearrangement uses TRDV2 and TRDJ3; TRDD3 aligns across 11 bases. The CDR3 spans 18 residues. J gave up 5 bases and V 3 bases, and 8 bases lay outside the gene matches. CDR1 is GEAIGNYY, CDR2 EKD, per germline. CDR3 DNA: TGTGCCTGTGACGCCGTTCTGGGGGATACCCGGGACACCCGACAGATGTTTTTC. Translation gives CACDAVLGDTRDTRQMFF.

In the case of this clone: TCRdb lists the protein of a much larger clone for this DNA, which differs at residue 17, so this is likely a read error; the protein given here is translated from the DNA itself. This chain uses TRDV2 with TRDJ3; D may be TRDD3 (7 bases). Germline CDR1 GEAIGNYY, CDR2 EKD. The CDR3 totals 19 residues. CDR3 residues: CACDTAAGGTSWDTRQKFF. The CDR3 DNA reads TGTGCCTGTGACACCGCGGCTGGGGGTACTTCCTGGGACACCCGACAGAAGTTTTTC.

By share, this clone ranks as large. The chain couples TRDV2 to TRDJ1; 8 bases match TRDD3. The CDR3 extends over 14 amino acids. The V gene end was trimmed by 6 bases and the J gene end by 0 bases; junction bases not matched to a gene: 5. The germline V gene encodes CDR1 GEAIGNYY and CDR2 EKD. Here the CDR3 DNA reads TGTGCCTGTAAACTACTGGGGGACACCGATAAACTCATCTTT. Its protein product is CACKLLGDTDKLIF.

This clone was seen more than once but under ten times. It may be a read error: a sequence one base away is much more abundant. The chain employs TRDV2 and TRDJ1; 13 bases match TRDD3. The CDR3 spans 20 residues. Germline-derived CDR1 and CDR2 are GEAIGNYY and EKD. Trimming at V came to 0 bases and at J to 0 bases, leaving 12 bases not matched to a gene. Here the CDR3 reads CACDTLLGDTPTGYTDKLIF. The DNA of the CDR3 is TGTGCCTGTGACACCTTACTGGGGGATACGCCGACAGGGTACACCGATAAACTCATCTTT.

Note on this clone: A clone one base away is much larger, so this may be a read error. The genes are TRDV1 and TRDJ1; possibly TRDD3 for D (7 bases). The CDR3 is made up of 20 amino acids. Per the germline V gene, CDR1 is TSWWSYY and CDR2 is QGS. The CDR3 region has the DNA TGTGCTCTTGGGGACCTGCCTTCCCCCGGTGGGTGGGGGAACACCAATAAACTCATCTTT. The encoded protein is CALGDLPSPGGWGNTNKLIF.

A note on this clone: The protein given by TCRdb reflects a much larger clone and differs at residue 6 from this DNA's translation, likely from a read error; the protein shown is the DNA's translation. V is TRDV2 and J is TRDJ1; 7 bases align to TRDD3. After removal of 1 base from V and 0 bases from J, the junction contained 16 bases not matched to a gene. Germline CDR1 reads GEAIGNYY; CDR2 reads EKD. The CDR3 spans 19 residues. CDR3 sequence (DNA): TGTGCCTGTGACACGGCCAAGGTTGCTGGGGGTCCGTACACCGATAAACTCATCTTT. Translation gives CACDTAKVAGGPYTDKLIF.

This clone was seen more than once but under ten times. A clone one base away is much larger, so this may be a read error. The rearrangement uses TRDV2 and TRDJ1; 7 nucleotides align to TRDD3. Germline CDR1 is GEAIGNYY and CDR2 is EKD. The J segment lost 2 bases and the V segment lost 0 bases, leaving 5 bases of the junction unmatched. This CDR3 is 15 amino acids long. CDR3 in amino acids: CACDTLGAKTDKLIF. The CDR3 coding sequence is TGTGCCTGTGACACCCTGGGGGCTAAGACCGATAAACTCATCTTT.

This chain connects TRDV2 to TRDJ1; TRDD3 matches at 8 bases. Germline V lookup: CDR1 GEAIGNYY, CDR2 EKD. The CDR3 consists of 16 residues. V lost 1 base, J lost 1 base, and 7 bases stayed unmatched. The CDR3 coding sequence is TGTGCCTGTGACACACTGGGGGCTACCGTCACCGATAAACTCATCTTT. Protein sequence: CACDTLGATVTDKLIF.

About this clone itself: This likely stems from a read error, as it lies one base from a far larger clone. Other nucleotide sequences from this sample produce the same CDR3. The chain uses TRDV2 and TRDJ1; 9 bases fit TRDD3. CDR1 and CDR2 (germline): GEAIGNYY, EKD. The CDR3 covers 18 residues. V shed 0 bases and J 0 bases; nucleotides not matched to a gene: 10. CDR3 in amino acids: CACDTVGDTPPDTDKLIF. In DNA, the CDR3 is TGTGCCTGTGACACCGTTGGGGATACGCCACCTGACACCGATAAACTCATCTTT.

This clone has more than one count but fewer than ten. A single base separates this from a much larger clone, so it may be a read error. This chain links TRDV2 with TRDJ1, with a weak D call TRDD3 (6 bases). Germline-derived CDR1 and CDR2 are GEAIGNYY and EKD. V gave up 0 bases and J gave up 4 bases, with 17 bases separating them. CDR3 size: 16 residues. The CDR3 DNA reads as TGTGCCTGTGACACCTTGGGGGGCCAGGGGGTCGATAAACTCATCTTT. Amino acid sequence: CACDTLGGQGVDKLIF.

A note on this clone: A read error is the likely source, as a far larger clone sits one nucleotide away. The chain uses TRDV2 and TRDJ3; no firm D call. CDR1 and CDR2 from the germline V gene are GEAIGNYY and EKD. The V end lost 0 bases, the J end lost 0 bases, and 17 bases lay between the germline ends. The CDR3 runs 20 residues. The CDR3 DNA sequence: TGTGCCTGTGACACCACGGTCGGGAGGGAGAGCTCCTGGGACACCCGACAGATGTTTTTC. Translating it yields CACDTTVGRESSWDTRQMFF.

With regard to this clone: This is likely an artifact of a read error, given a far larger clone one base away. CDR3 amino acids: CACDTLTAYTDKLIF. CDR3 DNA sequence: TGTGCCTGTGACACCTTAACAGCCTACACCGATAAACTCATCTTT. The V gene is TRDV2, the J gene TRDJ1; D is unresolved. V was pared by 0 bases and J by 0 bases, with 10 bases between. CDR3 size: 15 residues. Germline V CDR1 and CDR2: GEAIGNYY, EKD.

This clone was seen a few times. This likely stems from a read error, as it lies one base from a far larger clone. This chain joins TRDV2 and TRDJ1; 12 bases line up with TRDD3. Germline loops: CDR1 GEAIGNYY, CDR2 EKD. The CDR3 has 18 amino acids. CDR3 in DNA: TGTGCCCGTGACACCGTGGGACTGGGGGATACAGTCACCGATAAACTCATCTTT. Translated: CARDTVGLGDTVTDKLIF.

As to this clone: With only one base between it and a far larger clone, this is likely a read error. The chain joins TRDV2 to TRDJ1; D call uncertain. The germline CDR1 and CDR2 sequences are GEAIGNYY and EKD. This CDR3 is 13 amino acids long. For the CDR3, the DNA is TGTGCCTATGACCCACTACACACCGATAAACTCATCTTT. This gives the protein CAYDPLHTDKLIF.

This clone ranks as large (0.1 to 1%). The same CDR3 can be traced to other DNA sequences in this sample. The chain uses TRDV2 and TRDJ1; 11 bases map to TRDD3. Unmatched junction bases numbered 13, after V lost 0 bases and J lost 5 bases. The CDR3 loop spans 18 amino acids. Germline-derived CDR1 and CDR2 are GEAIGNYY and EKD. This chain's CDR3 is CACDTADRLGDTVDKLIF. CDR3 nucleotide sequence: TGTGCCTGTGACACCGCAGACCGATTGGGGGATACGGTGGATAAACTCATCTTT.

There are a few counts of this clone. This may arise from a read error, as a much more abundant clone is one base away. The chain has TRDV2 and TRDJ3; D is unclear. The CDR3 length is 18 residues. Trimming pared 3 bases from V and 4 bases from J, leaving 18 bases between. Germline CDR1 is GEAIGNYY and CDR2 is EKD. The CDR3 loop reads CACDLAQGRAWDTRQMFF. DNA for the CDR3: TGTGCCTGTGACCTAGCGCAGGGACGAGCTTGGGACACCCGACAGATGTTTTTC.

This clone is labeled large. The same CDR3 is also encoded by other DNA sequences in this sample. V usage is TRDV2 and J usage is TRDJ1; TRDD3 aligns across 8 bases. The germline CDR1 and CDR2 sequences are GEAIGNYY and EKD. This CDR3 is 19 amino acids long. J lost 4 bases, V lost 1 base, and 19 bases had no gene match. The CDR3 region is CACDTVTTGILPNGDKLIF. CDR3 DNA: TGTGCCTGTGACACGGTGACTACGGGGATACTCCCGAACGGCGATAAACTCATCTTT.

This clone is medium-sized within its sample. The chain recombines TRDV1 with TRDJ1; 8 nucleotides line up with TRDD3. The CDR3 runs to 19 residues. Germline loops: CDR1 TSWWSYY, CDR2 QGS. The V gene end was trimmed by 0 bases and the J gene end by 3 bases; junction bases not matched to a gene: 15. The CDR3 DNA follows: TGTGCTCTTGGGGAACTATCCGACCAGGGGATACAAGTCGCCGATAAACTCATCTTT. It yields the protein CALGELSDQGIQVADKLIF.

This clone has a handful of counts. This DNA's translation differs at residue 12 from TCRdb's protein, which comes from a much larger clone; a read error is likely, and the protein shown is translated from the DNA. This rearrangement joins TRDV2 to TRDJ1, with TRDD3 identical over 7 bases. J gave up 0 bases and V 1 base, and 16 bases lay outside the gene matches. The CDR3 consists of 19 residues. CDR1 and CDR2 from the germline V gene are GEAIGNYY and EKD. The CDR3 here is CACDTVKVAGGLYTDKLIF. Here the CDR3 DNA reads TGTGCCTGTGACACGGTCAAGGTTGCTGGGGGTCTGTACACCGATAAACTCATCTTT.

This clone was seen more than once but under ten times. The TCRdb protein comes from a much larger clone and disagrees with this DNA's translation at residue 4, likely due to a read error; the protein given here is derived from the DNA. The V gene is TRDV2, the J gene TRDJ1; 9 bases fit TRDD3. The germline V gene has CDR1 GEAIGNYY and CDR2 EKD. The CDR3 consists of 19 residues. V was clipped by 4 bases and J by 0 bases; unmatched bases: 17. The CDR3 reads CACEALGDSSSANTDKLIF. DNA of the CDR3: TGTGCCTGTGAAGCGCTGGGGGATTCTTCGTCGGCCAACACCGATAAACTCATCTTT.

For this clone: A far larger clone differs by one base, so this is likely a read error. The chain links TRDV2 to TRDJ1; no firm D call. Germline V gene sequence: CDR1 GEAIGNYY, CDR2 EKD. CDR3 length: 15 amino acids. The CDR3 region is CACDTAGRQGDKRIF. CDR3 DNA: TGTGCCTGTGACACCGCCGGACGACAAGGCGATAAACGCATCTTT.

This clone was seen a few times. TCRdb has a much larger clone's protein, which differs at residue 11 from the translation of this DNA, likely because of a read error; what is shown is the protein translated from the DNA. The gene calls are TRDV2 and TRDJ1; 11 bases agree with TRDD3. Germline loops: CDR1 GEAIGNYY, CDR2 EKD. This CDR3 has 17 residues. J lost 1 base, V lost 2 bases, and 8 bases had no gene match. The CDR3 protein is CACDRLGDKGGTDKLIF. The CDR3 region has the DNA TGTGCCTGTGACAGACTGGGGGATAAGGGAGGCACCGATAAACTCATCTTT.

The J gene is TRDJ1, the V gene TRDV2; 7 bases match TRDD3. The CDR3 is 15 residues long. J gave up 0 bases and V 3 bases, and 6 bases lay outside the gene matches. Germline CDR1 and CDR2: GEAIGNYY and EKD. DNA for the CDR3: TGTGCCTGTGACGTCCTGGGGGTTAACACCGATAAACTCATCTTT. It translates to CACDVLGVNTDKLIF.

This clone has a handful of counts. A much larger clone lies one base from this, so it may be a read error. The rearrangement joins TRDV2 to TRDJ1, with 7 bases fitting TRDD3. CDR1 and CDR2 (germline): GEAIGNYY, EKD. J lost 2 bases, V lost 3 bases, and 11 bases had no gene match. The CDR3 totals 16 residues. CDR3 nucleotide sequence: TGTGCCTGTGACTTCCTGGGGGCTACAAGGACCGATAAACTCATCTTT. This encodes CACDFLGATRTDKLIF.

This clone was recorded a few times. The likely explanation is a read error, given a far larger clone one base away. CDR3 protein: CACDTIGAHWDDKLIF. The CDR3 DNA sequence: TGTGCCTGTGACACCATTGGGGCTCATTGGGACGATAAACTCATCTTT. V usage is TRDV2 and J usage is TRDJ1, with a possible D match to TRDD3 (5 bases). This CDR3 has 16 residues. V shed 0 bases and J shed 4 bases, with 17 bases lying between them. Germline CDR1 is GEAIGNYY and CDR2 is EKD.